The rows below give T cell receptor beta chains drawn from one sample of a study of CD8 T cells in Susac syndrome. MiXCR was run by TCRdb on the immunoSEQ multiplex PCR reads, yielding one entry per CDR3 protein. In the table there are more than 95,000 distinct CDR3 sequences, around 94% of which are singletons. Source material: CD4+ T cells from PBMCs. The receptor set was obtained from a human donor in good health. Each CDR3 is given with its conserved first and last residue. D genes are given only for firm matches. Clone size, where shown, is once, few, many, or a class for clones that have expanded.

v_gene	d_gene	j_gene	abundance	CDR3aa	CDR3nt
TRBV29-1	TRBD1	TRBJ1-5	.	CSVADGTGRDQPQHF	TGCAGCGTTGCGGACGGGACAGGGAGGGATCAGCCCCAGCATTTT
TRBV19	TRBD1	TRBJ1-5	.	CASSDRGSNQPQHF	TGTGCCAGTAGTGACAGGGGAAGCAATCAGCCCCAGCATTTT
TRBV7-9	TRBD2	TRBJ2-7	.	CASSWDSGSYEQYF	TGTGCCAGCAGCTGGGATAGCGGGAGCTACGAGCAGTACTTC
TRBV10-3	TRBD1	TRBJ2-1	.	CASTGGGRAYNEQFF	TGTGCCAGCACAGGGGGAGGCCGGGCCTACAATGAGCAGTTCTTC
TRBV7-2	TRBD1	TRBJ2-7	.	CASKQGVTYEQYF	TGTGCCAGCAAACAGGGGGTAACCTACGAGCAGTACTTC
TRBV14	.	TRBJ2-2	once	CASTRPTNTGELFF	TGTGCCAGCACCCGACCGACGAACACCGGGGAGCTGTTTTTT
TRBV7-9	.	TRBJ2-3	.	CASSGGAGNTQYF	TGTGCCAGCAGCGGGGGGGCTGGAAATACGCAGTATTTT
TRBV29-1	TRBD1	TRBJ2-7	once	CSVLDRDRGRYEQYF	TGCAGCGTTCTCGACCGGGACAGGGGCCGCTACGAGCAGTACTTC
TRBV2	.	TRBJ2-1	.	CASSERSNEQFF	TGTGCCAGCAGTGAAAGGTCCAATGAGCAGTTCTTC
TRBV29-1	TRBD1	TRBJ2-7	once	CSVEAQGAYEQYF	TGCAGCGTTGAAGCGCAGGGGGCCTACGAGCAGTACTTC
TRBV6-2/TRBV6-3	.	TRBJ2-2	.	CASRDPSGTGLELFF	TGTGCCAGCAGGGATCCGTCAGGGACTGGGTTGGAGCTGTTTTTT
TRBV6-1	.	TRBJ2-4	.	CASSSFDIQYF	TGTGCCAGCAGCTCATTCGACATTCAGTACTTC
TRBV6-2/TRBV6-3	.	TRBJ2-1	.	CASSPYRQYSYNEQFF	TGTGCCAGCAGCCCCTACAGACAATACTCCTACAATGAGCAGTTCTTC
TRBV3-1	.	TRBJ1-2	.	CASSQGINPNYGYTF	TGTGCCAGCAGCCAAGGTATAAACCCTAACTATGGCTACACCTTC
TRBV3-1	TRBD1	TRBJ2-7	.	CASSPSGTGGAGEQYF	TGTGCCAGCAGCCCGTCCGGGACAGGGGGTGCTGGCGAGCAGTACTTC
TRBV10-3	.	TRBJ1-1	.	CAISEYTEAFF	TGTGCCATCAGTGAATACACTGAAGCTTTCTTT
TRBV10-2	.	TRBJ2-5	.	CASSELGDKKETQYF	TGCGCCAGCAGTGAGCTTGGTGACAAAAAAGAGACCCAGTACTTC
TRBV9	TRBD2	TRBJ2-2	.	CASSNGLAVAGNTGELFF	TGTGCCAGCAGCAACGGGCTAGCGGTGGCGGGTAACACCGGGGAGCTGTTTTTT
TRBV2	TRBD2	TRBJ2-7	.	CASNQIAGGPYF	TGTGCCAGCAATCAGATAGCGGGAGGGCCCTACTTC
TRBV9	.	TRBJ2-1	.	CASSVDLGRGDEQFF	TGTGCCAGCAGCGTAGATCTCGGGAGAGGCGATGAGCAGTTCTTC
TRBV6-2/TRBV6-3	.	TRBJ2-7	once	CASKGTPSSSYEQYF	TGTGCCAGCAAAGGGACACCCTCCAGCTCCTACGAGCAGTACTTC
TRBV7-9	.	TRBJ1-4	.	CASSLGRGGNEKLFF	TGTGCCAGCAGCTTAGGACGGGGGGGTAATGAAAAACTGTTTTTT
TRBV15	.	TRBJ1-2	.	CATSRENLSGYTF	TGTGCCACCAGCAGGGAGAACTTGAGTGGCTACACCTTC
TRBV7-9	.	TRBJ2-7	.	CASSSLRLARGEQYF	TGTGCCAGCAGCTCCCTCAGGTTAGCCCGTGGCGAGCAGTACTTC
TRBV7-9	.	TRBJ1-1	.	CASSPNHLAPDEAFF	TGTGCCAGCAGCCCCAATCACCTAGCCCCTGATGAAGCTTTCTTT
TRBV19	TRBD1	TRBJ1-2	once	CASSPRQGNYGYTF	TGTGCCAGTAGTCCCAGACAGGGTAACTATGGCTACACCTTC
TRBV18	TRBD1	TRBJ2-1	.	CASSPVGGSPYNEQFF	TGTGCCAGCTCACCCGTAGGGGGCTCCCCCTACAATGAGCAGTTCTTC
TRBV19	TRBD1	TRBJ2-7	.	CAASKGQASYEQYF	TGTGCCGCCTCGAAGGGACAGGCCTCCTACGAGCAGTACTTC
TRBV20-1	TRBD2	TRBJ2-7	.	CSARDQGGRGKQYF	TGCAGTGCTAGAGATCAGGGCGGGAGAGGCAAGCAGTACTTC
TRBV6-5	TRBD1	TRBJ1-2	.	CASSYSGTGGNYGYTF	TGTGCCAGCAGTTACTCGGGGACAGGGGGCAACTATGGCTACACCTTC
TRBV2	.	TRBJ1-1	.	CASSEVRGAEAFF	TGTGCCAGCAGTGAAGTCCGGGGCGCTGAAGCTTTCTTT
TRBV4-3	.	TRBJ1-5	.	CASSQDLGGRIQPQHF	TGCGCCAGCAGCCAAGATCTTGGAGGACGGATTCAGCCCCAGCATTTT
TRBV19	TRBD2	TRBJ2-3	.	CASSFRTSGSTDTQYF	TGTGCCAGTAGTTTCCGGACTAGCGGAAGCACAGATACGCAGTATTTT
TRBV6-7	TRBD2	TRBJ2-3	.	CASTLKREGPTDTQYF	TGTGCCAGCACCTTGAAGCGGGAGGGCCCCACAGATACGCAGTATTTT
TRBV6-5	TRBD2	TRBJ2-7	.	CATQATSGTYEQYF	TGTGCCACCCAGGCAACTAGCGGCACCTACGAGCAGTACTTC
TRBV15	.	TRBJ1-2	.	CATSRADTSANYGYTF	TGTGCCACCAGCAGAGCGGACACCTCGGCCAACTATGGCTACACCTTC
TRBV7-2	.	TRBJ1-1	once	CASSLAIEAFF	TGTGCCAGCAGCTTAGCCATAGAAGCTTTCTTT
TRBV5-1	.	TRBJ2-7	.	CASSLSLGSSYEQYF	TGCGCCAGCAGCTTGTCCCTCGGGAGCTCCTACGAGCAGTACTTC
TRBV4-1	TRBD1	TRBJ2-5	once	CASSQVERGQGVQETQYF	TGCGCCAGCAGCCAAGTTGAGAGAGGCCAGGGGGTCCAAGAGACCCAGTACTTC
TRBV7-2	TRBD1	TRBJ2-4	.	CASSHRDRGNIQYF	TGTGCCAGCAGCCACCGGGACAGGGGAAACATTCAGTACTTC
TRBV29-1	.	TRBJ2-4	.	CSVDRGENIQYF	TGCAGCGTTGACAGGGGGGAAAACATTCAGTACTTC
TRBV6-1	TRBD1	TRBJ1-1	.	CASRVGQGQWRTEAFF	TGTGCCAGCAGAGTAGGCCAGGGACAGTGGAGGACTGAAGCTTTCTTT
TRBV7-9	.	TRBJ1-1	.	CASSLGVSQANTEAFF	TGTGCCAGCAGCTTAGGAGTAAGCCAGGCGAACACTGAAGCTTTCTTT
TRBV2	TRBD1	TRBJ2-7	.	CASSGQGSSYEQYF	TGTGCCAGCAGTGGACAGGGAAGCTCCTACGAGCAGTACTTC
TRBV20-1	TRBD1	TRBJ1-1	.	CSARVSDRGAMNTEAFF	TGCAGTGCTAGAGTTTCCGACAGGGGCGCCATGAACACTGAAGCTTTCTTT
TRBV6-5	.	TRBJ2-1	.	CASSYSPSVTYNEQFF	TGTGCCAGCAGTTACTCGCCTAGCGTGACCTACAATGAGCAGTTCTTC
TRBV5-1	.	TRBJ2-7	.	CASSPTGTQTYEQYF	TGCGCCAGCAGCCCCACCGGGACACAGACCTACGAGCAGTACTTC
TRBV20-1	.	TRBJ1-5	.	CSARDAGALSGNQPQHF	TGCAGTGCTAGAGATGCAGGGGCCCTCTCCGGCAATCAGCCCCAGCATTTT
TRBV10-3	TRBD1	TRBJ1-1	.	CAISDSWDRGTEAFF	TGTGCCATCAGTGATTCGTGGGACAGGGGGACTGAAGCTTTCTTT
TRBV3-1	.	TRBJ1-5	.	CASSQVGRNQPQHF	TGTGCCAGCAGCCAAGTGGGCAGGAATCAGCCCCAGCATTTT
TRBV5-6	.	TRBJ1-2	.	CASSTRDSFFNYGYTF	TGTGCCAGCAGCACCCGGGACTCCTTCTTTAACTATGGCTACACCTTC
TRBV2	.	TRBJ1-1	.	CASSLDSNTEAFF	TGTGCCAGCAGTTTGGACAGCAACACTGAAGCTTTCTTT
TRBV6-4	TRBD1	TRBJ1-2	.	CASSLGQGRGYTF	TGTGCCAGCAGCTTGGGACAGGGGAGAGGCTACACCTTC
TRBV2	.	TRBJ2-3	.	CAGNSLTPTDTQYF	TGTGCCGGCAACTCCCTTACGCCCACAGATACGCAGTATTTT
TRBV7-2	TRBD2	TRBJ2-7	.	CASSLVLGGRAHEQYF	TGTGCCAGCAGCTTAGTATTGGGCGGGAGGGCCCACGAGCAGTACTTC
TRBV12-3/TRBV12-4	.	TRBJ2-1	.	CASSPLGGGLTF	TGTGCCAGCAGCCCACTCGGTGGGGGACTTACCTTC
TRBV29-1	.	TRBJ2-3	.	CSVGGVTSWGGTDTQYF	TGCAGCGTTGGGGGAGTGACAAGTTGGGGGGGCACAGATACGCAGTATTTT
TRBV15	.	TRBJ1-1	.	CATSISTGNTEAFF	TGTGCCACCAGCATCTCGACAGGGAACACTGAAGCTTTCTTT
TRBV9	.	TRBJ2-7	.	CASSVRWGEQYF	TGTGCCAGCAGCGTCCGTTGGGGCGAGCAGTACTTC
TRBV7-2	.	TRBJ2-1	.	CASSLQRAAGNEQFF	TGTGCCAGCAGCTTGCAGCGGGCGGCAGGCAATGAGCAGTTCTTC